The entry below gives a single TCR beta chain sequence along with its context. Its matching antigen is unknown. The CDR3 length is 15 residues. Germline V gene sequence: CDR1 SGHVS, CDR2 FQNEAQ. Losses at the gene ends were 6 bases for V and 2 bases for J; bases not matched to a gene: 5. Sequencing used immunoSEQ multiplex PCR; TCRdb keeps in-frame clones, though not all of them. Altogether approximately 17,000 clones are present, around 83% being singletons, with the ten largest covering under 2%. This sample stems from a study of early stage breast cancer tumors. Findings of the study overall: Compared with adjacent normal breast, tumors showed roughly 2.5-fold denser, more clonal T cells.

This sequence originates from a person aged 65 to 79 with breast cancer. Sequenced: blood. The chain links TRBV7-8 to TRBJ2-3, with 10 bases that match TRBD1. The CDR3 DNA sequence: TGTGCCAGCAGAGGGGGACAGGGGCACACAGATACGCAGTATTTT. It specifies CASRGGQGHTDTQYF.